The subject of this entry is one T cell receptor (beta chain). These data originate in a study of cytomegalovirus exposure and HLA in healthy donors. Whole-study context: Earlier work reported 100 million or so unique TCR beta sequences from about 180 million T cells.

The V and J ends lost 2 bases and 0 bases, in that order; junction bases with no gene match: 9. Germline V CDR1 and CDR2: LGHNA, YSLEER. The length of the CDR3 is 18 residues. 13 Jbeta primers and 60 Vbeta primers were used for the PCR. Clones were sequenced by immunoSEQ multiplex PCR, and TCRdb holds only the in-frame ones, with some missing. The sample consists of about 180,000 clones, over 70% of them appearing once. Material for sequencing was PBMCs. The clonotype comes from a man aged 40-50 years in good health and CMV-seronegative. The chain joins TRBV4-3 to TRBJ2-3, with 9 positions matching TRBD1. The CDR3 DNA reads TGCGCCAGCAGCCAAAGGGGGACAGGGAAAACTAGCACAGATACGCAGTATTTT. This sequence encodes CASSQRGTGKTSTDTQYF.